Reported below is one TCR beta chain. This sample was taken from a study of cytomegalovirus exposure and HLA in healthy donors. The study ran its PCR with 60 Vbeta and 13 Jbeta primers. Sequenced by immunoSEQ multiplex PCR; TCRdb stores in-frame clones only, minus some. The table shows 150,000 to 200,000 clones, with around 75% occurring only once. Unmatched junction bases numbered 6, after V lost 2 bases and J lost 5 bases. Germline V gives CDR1 MNHEY, CDR2 SVGAGI. The CDR3 has 14 residues. This clonotype was obtained from a woman aged 50 to 60 in good health and CMV-seropositive. The chain recombines TRBV6-5 with TRBJ2-7; 7 nucleotides match TRBD2. Material: PBMCs. The CDR3 DNA reads TGTGCCAGCAGTTACAGCGGGGTCGTCAACGAGCAGTACTTC. It specifies CASSYSGVVNEQYF.